This T cell receptor (beta chain) was profiled in a study of CD8+ T cells in alopecia areata. The CDR3 contains 16 residues. J was trimmed by 5 bases and V by 4 bases; bases with no gene match: 3. The germline gives CDR1 SGHRS, CDR2 YFSETQ. Study-level points and caveats: Scalp sequencing captures resident alphabeta T cells of normal skin too. Greater clonality was observed in lesional scalp samples, especially alopecia totalis/universalis, versus normal scalp.

Extraction of RNA preceded its reverse transcription into cDNA, which served as the sequencing template. Libraries were prepared by immunoSEQ multiplex PCR; TCRdb keeps only in-frame clonotypes and omits some of them. The sample shows around 100,000 clones, 45% to 60% of them seen only once. Using a FACSAria, the CD4+ and CD8+ T cells were sorted from the PBMCs. Notes on this clone: What it binds is unknown.

J is TRBJ2-1 and V is TRBV5-1; 16 positions match TRBD2. Source material: CD4+ T cells sorted from blood. The TCR was taken from a human donor in good health. CDR3 loop: CASSPGTSGGDNEQFF. CDR3 coding DNA: TGCGCCAGCAGCCCGGGGACTAGCGGGGGGGACAATGAGCAGTTCTTC.